These 16 T cell receptor beta chains originate from one sample sequenced in a study of T cell repertoires in cytomegalovirus infection. TCRdb independently ran MiXCR on the reads; one entry per CDR3 protein. The profile shows 45,000 to 55,000 distinct CDR3 sequences, around 23% of them singletons. Their antigens are not known. The specimen was CD8+ T cells from cultured PBMCs, collected from culture after CMV antigen stimulation. The receptors stem from a human donor in good health (CMV status not recorded). Some clones in this sample may be carry-over from other donors' samples.

V is TRBV27 and J is TRBJ1-2, with 8 bases lining up with TRBD1. Germline CDR1 MNHEY, CDR2 SMNVEV (reference sequence). This CDR3 is 17 amino acids long. Losses at the gene ends were 7 bases for V and 2 bases for J; bases not matched to a gene: 15. CDR3 protein: CASTPSLYTGGNYGYTF. The CDR3 DNA is TGTGCCAGCACCCCGAGTCTTTATACAGGGGGGAACTATGGCTACACCTTC.

There are a few counts of this clonotype. This rearrangement joins TRBV12-3 or TRBV12-4 to TRBJ2-3; tentatively, D is TRBD1 (6 bases). The CDR3 is 14 residues long. Trimming shortened V by 1 base and J by 5 bases, and 10 bases separated the two germline ends. The CDR3: CASSLVLQGDTQYF. CDR3 nucleotide sequence: TGTGCCAGCAGTTTAGTTTTACAGGGAGATACGCAGTATTTT.

The chain links TRBV7-2 to TRBJ2-7, with 7 bases identical to TRBD1. The V gene end was trimmed by 5 bases and the J gene end by 3 bases; junction bases not matched to a gene: 10. The CDR3 totals 15 residues. CDR1 is SGHTA, CDR2 FQGNSA, per germline. The CDR3 region has the DNA TGTGCCAGCAGCCCAGGGGGACAGTCTGGCTACGAGCAGTACTTC. Amino acids: CASSPGGQSGYEQYF.

The rearrangement uses TRBV27 and TRBJ2-7; weak D call: TRBD2 (5 bases). The ends were cut back, 4 bases at V and 0 bases at J, with 13 bases in the middle. Germline CDR1 and CDR2: MNHEY and SMNVEV (reference sequence). The CDR3 is 15 amino acids. As DNA, the CDR3 is TGTGCCAGCAGTTCCGACGGGAAGAACTCCTACGAGCAGTACTTC. It is translated as CASSSDGKNSYEQYF.

This clonotype was counted a few times. The V gene is TRBV7-9, the J gene TRBJ1-1; TRBD1 aligns across 9 bases. Losses at the gene ends were 7 bases for V and 3 bases for J; bases not matched to a gene: 3. Per the germline V gene, CDR1 is SEHNR and CDR2 is FQNEAQ (reference sequence). The CDR3 is 13 residues long. This CDR3 reads CASIDRGDTEAFF. For the CDR3, the DNA is TGTGCCAGCATCGACAGGGGGGACACTGAAGCTTTCTTT.

This rearrangement joins TRBV11-2 to TRBJ2-3; TRBD1 matches 9 bases. This CDR3 is 16 amino acids long. Germline V gene sequence: CDR1 SGHAT, CDR2 FQNNGV. V shed 3 bases, J shed 4 bases, and the junction held 8 bases outside the gene matches. CDR3 DNA sequence: TGTGCCAGCAGCTTTTTACAGGGGGCTTCCGCAGATACGCAGTATTTT. Translation gives CASSFLQGASADTQYF.

This clonotype was picked up a small number of times. The chain uses TRBV7-2 and TRBJ1-1; TRBD1 might be the D (6 bases). V was clipped by 5 bases and J by 5 bases, with 15 bases between them. The germline V gene encodes CDR1 SGHTA and CDR2 FQGNSA. The CDR3 has 14 residues. The CDR3 region is CASSRLAGATEAFF. In nucleotides, the CDR3 is TGTGCCAGCAGCCGCCTCGCGGGGGCAACTGAAGCTTTCTTT.

The chain uses TRBV6-1 and TRBJ1-5, with D hard to call. V was pared by 1 base and J by 0 bases, with 7 bases between. The CDR3 is 15 residues long. Germline V lookup: CDR1 MNHNS, CDR2 SASEGT. The CDR3 is CASSEGVNSNQPQHF. The CDR3 coding sequence is TGTGCCAGCAGTGAAGGGGTGAATAGCAATCAGCCCCAGCATTTT.

The chain has TRBV29-1 and TRBJ2-1; no clear D gene. Germline CDR1 is SQVTM and CDR2 is ANQGSEA. Trimming took off 3 bases at V and 0 bases at J, with 12 bases between the two ends. There are 15 residues in the CDR3. The CDR3 protein is CSVEGQKSSYNEQFF. The CDR3 DNA follows: TGCAGCGTTGAGGGTCAGAAAAGCTCCTACAATGAGCAGTTCTTC.

This clonotype was found many times. The V call is TRBV4-2, the J call TRBJ2-3, with 8 bases aligning to TRBD2. The CDR3 covers 20 residues. CDR1 LGHNA and CDR2 YNFKEQ come from the germline V gene. V trimming: 5 bases; J trimming: 2 bases; junction bases outside the gene matches: 21. The CDR3, as DNA: TGTGCCAGCAGCTCAATTGTCGGACTAGCATCTCCCAGGCCCACAGATACGCAGTATTTT. Translation gives CASSSIVGLASPRPTDTQYF.

V usage is TRBV7-8 and J usage is TRBJ1-2, with a possible D match to TRBD1 (5 bases). Trimming removed 5 bases from V and 4 bases from J, with 17 bases in between. CDR3 size: 15 residues. The germline gives CDR1 SGHVS, CDR2 FQNEAQ. CDR3 protein: CASSLSPGPSYGYTF. CDR3 nucleotide sequence: TGTGCCAGCAGCCTAAGTCCGGGACCCAGCTATGGCTACACCTTC. The full variable domain, its missing parts supplied by reference TRBV7-8 and TRBJ1-2, is GAGVSQSPRYKVAKRGQDVALRCDPISGHVSLFWYQQALGQGPEFLTYFQNEAQLDKSGLPSDRFFAERPEGSVSTLKIQRTQQEDSAVYLCASSLSPGPSYGYTFGSGTRLTVV.

The CDR3 nucleotides read TGTGCCAGCAGCCCCCGGGGGGGGTCCCTTTTTGAGACCCAGTACTTC. Protein sequence: CASSPRGGSLFETQYF. This chain connects TRBV7-3 to TRBJ2-5; 8 nucleotides line up with TRBD2. V lost 5 bases to trimming and J lost 5 bases; unmatched junction nucleotides: 13. Germline CDR1 is SGHTA and CDR2 is FQGTGA. The CDR3 extends over 16 amino acids.

V gene TRBV12-3 or TRBV12-4 combines with J gene TRBJ2-1; the match to TRBD1 covers 8 bases. CDR3 length: 13 residues. CDR3 coding DNA: TGTGACAACGGACAGGGAATGGGCAATGAGCAGTTCTTC. Its protein product is CDNGQGMGNEQFF.

This clonotype was detected a few times. V is TRBV7-9 and J is TRBJ2-3, with 10 bases aligning to TRBD1. Germline V CDR1 and CDR2: SEHNR, FQNEAQ (reference sequence). This CDR3 is built from 18 residues. V was pared by 3 bases and J by 0 bases, with 9 bases of the junction left unmatched. The CDR3 is CASSLGLRQGASTDTQYF. CDR3 nucleotide sequence: TGTGCCAGCAGCTTGGGCCTGCGACAGGGGGCTAGCACAGATACGCAGTATTTT. The whole variable domain, filled in from reference TRBV7-9 and TRBJ2-3, reads DTGVSQNPRHKITKRGQNVTFRCDPISEHNRLYWYRQTLGQGPEFLTYFQNEAQLEKSRLLSDRFSAERPKGSFSTLEIQRTEQGDSAMYLCASSLGLRQGASTDTQYFGPGTRLTVL.

The chain is built from TRBV6-1 and TRBJ2-7; the match to TRBD2 covers 7 bases. The CDR3 contains 15 residues. Germline assignment: CDR1 MNHNS and CDR2 SASEGT. The J segment lost 6 bases and the V segment lost 7 bases, leaving 15 bases of the junction unmatched. The CDR3 here is CASNLKGWEGFEQYF. The CDR3 DNA reads as TGTGCCAGCAACCTCAAAGGATGGGAGGGATTCGAGCAGTACTTC.

This clonotype has at least ten counts. The genes are TRBV19 and TRBJ1-1; D may be TRBD1 (5 bases). The CDR3 has 14 residues. Trimming took off 5 bases at V and 4 bases at J, with 14 bases between the two ends. Germline V gives CDR1 LNHDA, CDR2 SQIVND (reference sequence). This chain's CDR3 is CASSFSSGTTEAFF. The CDR3 region has the DNA TGTGCCAGTAGTTTTTCCTCGGGGACCACTGAAGCTTTCTTT.